This T cell receptor beta chain was sequenced in a study of blood T cell repertoires in COVID-19. Study-level background: Samples of COVID-19 (acute and convalescent) were obtained from the United States, Italy and Spain. PBMCs, B-cell-depleted T cells, or T cells were the source of the cDNA or gDNA that made up the material.

This CDR3 contains 11 residues. CDR1 and CDR2 (germline): LNHDA, SQIVND (reference sequence). Trimming cost V 6 bases and J 11 bases, with 11 bases left between them. As processed by the authors: The authors estimated nucleated cell counts from reference gene primer amplification. TCRdb's table, derived via immunoSEQ multiplex PCR, lists solely in-frame clones and lacks some. V, J and clone size are those of that table, while D and trimming were read from the DNA. The sample holds approximately 62,000 clones, under 85% seen once. What was sequenced was peripheral blood. The TCR comes from a woman in her 50s with active or convalescent COVID-19. This chain uses TRBV19 with TRBJ2-1, with TRBD2 as a possible D gene (6 bases). CDR3 amino acids: CASRSGVKQFF. CDR3 coding DNA: TGTGCCAGTAGGTCGGGGGTTAAGCAGTTCTTC.